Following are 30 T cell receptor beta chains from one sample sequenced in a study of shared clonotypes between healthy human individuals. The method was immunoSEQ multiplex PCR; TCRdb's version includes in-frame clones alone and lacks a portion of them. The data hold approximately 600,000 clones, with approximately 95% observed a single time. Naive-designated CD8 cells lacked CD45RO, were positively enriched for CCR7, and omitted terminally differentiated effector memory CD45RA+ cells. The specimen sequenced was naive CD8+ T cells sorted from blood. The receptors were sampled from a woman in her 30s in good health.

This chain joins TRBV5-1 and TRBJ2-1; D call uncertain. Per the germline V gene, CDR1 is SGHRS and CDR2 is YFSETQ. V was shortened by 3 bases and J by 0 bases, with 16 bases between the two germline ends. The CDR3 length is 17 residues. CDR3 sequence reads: CASSSFPSQSSYNEQFF. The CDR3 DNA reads TGCGCCAGCAGCTCCTTCCCATCCCAAAGCTCCTACAATGAGCAGTTCTTC.

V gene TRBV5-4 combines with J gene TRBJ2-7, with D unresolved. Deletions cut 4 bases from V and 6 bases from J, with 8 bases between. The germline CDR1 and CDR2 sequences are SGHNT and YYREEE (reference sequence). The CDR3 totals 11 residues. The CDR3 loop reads CASSNISEQYF. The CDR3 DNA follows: TGTGCCAGCAGCAACATCAGCGAGCAGTACTTC.

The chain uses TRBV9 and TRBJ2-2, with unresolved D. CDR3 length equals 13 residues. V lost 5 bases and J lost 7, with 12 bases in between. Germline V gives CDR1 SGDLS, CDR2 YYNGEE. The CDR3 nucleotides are TGTGCCAGCAGAAGGTCTGTTGACGGGGAGCTGTTTTTT. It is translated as CASRRSVDGELFF.

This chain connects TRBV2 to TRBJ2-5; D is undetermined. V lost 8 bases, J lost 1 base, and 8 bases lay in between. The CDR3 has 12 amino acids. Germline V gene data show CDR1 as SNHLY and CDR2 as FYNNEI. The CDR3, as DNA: TGTGCCAGCCCTCGCCTCCAAGAGACCCAGTACTTC. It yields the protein CASPRLQETQYF.

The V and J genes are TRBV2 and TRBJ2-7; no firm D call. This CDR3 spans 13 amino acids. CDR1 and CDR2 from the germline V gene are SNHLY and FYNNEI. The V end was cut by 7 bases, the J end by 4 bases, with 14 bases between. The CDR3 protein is CASTNRALYEQYF. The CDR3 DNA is TGTGCCAGCACCAACCGGGCGCTGTACGAGCAGTACTTC.

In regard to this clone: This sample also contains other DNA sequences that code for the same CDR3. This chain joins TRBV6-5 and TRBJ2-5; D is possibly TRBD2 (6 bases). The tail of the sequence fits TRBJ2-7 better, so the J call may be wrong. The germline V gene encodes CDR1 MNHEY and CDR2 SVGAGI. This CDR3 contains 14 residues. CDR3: CASSYGGQSYEQYF. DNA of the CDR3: TGTGCCAGCAGTTACGGAGGGCAGTCCTACGAGCAGTACTTC.

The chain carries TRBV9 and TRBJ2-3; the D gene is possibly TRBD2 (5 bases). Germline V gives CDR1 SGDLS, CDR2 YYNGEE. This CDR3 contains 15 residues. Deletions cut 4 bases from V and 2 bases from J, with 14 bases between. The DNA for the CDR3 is TGTGCCAGCAGCCTTCTTAGCGTTAACACAGATACGCAGTATTTT. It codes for CASSLLSVNTDTQYF. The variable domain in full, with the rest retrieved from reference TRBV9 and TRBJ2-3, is DSGVTQTPKHLITATGQRVTLRCSPRSGDLSVYWYQQSLDQGLQFLIQYYNGEERAKGNILERFSAQQFPDLHSELNLSSLELGDSALYFCASSLLSVNTDTQYFGPGTRLTVL.

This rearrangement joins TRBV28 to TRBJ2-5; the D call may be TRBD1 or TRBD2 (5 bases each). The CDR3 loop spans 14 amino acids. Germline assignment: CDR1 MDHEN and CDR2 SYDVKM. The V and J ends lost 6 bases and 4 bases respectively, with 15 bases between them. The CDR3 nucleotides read TGTGCCAGCAGCGGACTCGAGGGGCCAGAGACCCAGTACTTC. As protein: CASSGLEGPETQYF. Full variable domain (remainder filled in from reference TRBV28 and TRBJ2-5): DVKVTQSSRYLVKRTGEKVFLECVQDMDHENMFWYRQDPGLGLRLIYFSYDVKMKEKGDIPEGYSVSREKKERFSLILESASTNQTSMYLCASSGLEGPETQYFGPGTRLLVL.

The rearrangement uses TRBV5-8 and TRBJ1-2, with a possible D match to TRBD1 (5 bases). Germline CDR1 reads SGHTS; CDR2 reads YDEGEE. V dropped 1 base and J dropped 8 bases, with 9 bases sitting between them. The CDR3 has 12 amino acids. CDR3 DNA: TGTGCCAGCAGCTTGCAAAGGGGCGGCTACACCTTC. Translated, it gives CASSLQRGGYTF.

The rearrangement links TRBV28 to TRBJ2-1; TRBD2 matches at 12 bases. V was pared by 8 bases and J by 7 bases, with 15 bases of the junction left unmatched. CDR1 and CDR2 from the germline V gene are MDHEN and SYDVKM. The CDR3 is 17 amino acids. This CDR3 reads CASRWSSGRGRGNEQFF. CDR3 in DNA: TGTGCCAGCCGGTGGTCTAGCGGGAGGGGGAGAGGAAATGAGCAGTTCTTC.

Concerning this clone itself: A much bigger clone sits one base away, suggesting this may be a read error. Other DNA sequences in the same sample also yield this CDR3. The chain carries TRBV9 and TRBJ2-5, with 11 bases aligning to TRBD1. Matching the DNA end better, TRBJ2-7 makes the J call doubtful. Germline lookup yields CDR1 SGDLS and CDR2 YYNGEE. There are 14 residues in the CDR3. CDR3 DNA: TGTGCCAGCAGCGCTGGGACAGGGGGCTACGAGCAGTACTTC. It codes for CASSAGTGGYEQYF.

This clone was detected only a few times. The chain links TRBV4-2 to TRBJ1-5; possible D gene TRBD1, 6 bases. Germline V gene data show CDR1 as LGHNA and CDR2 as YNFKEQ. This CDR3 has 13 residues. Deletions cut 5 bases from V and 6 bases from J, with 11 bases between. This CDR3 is CASSSQGFQPQHF. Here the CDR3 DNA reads TGTGCCAGCAGCTCTCAGGGGTTTCAGCCCCAGCATTTT.

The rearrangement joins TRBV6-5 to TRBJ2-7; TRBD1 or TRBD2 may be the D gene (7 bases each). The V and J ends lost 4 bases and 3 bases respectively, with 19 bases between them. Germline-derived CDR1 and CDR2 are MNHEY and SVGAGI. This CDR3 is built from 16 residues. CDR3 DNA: TGTGCCAGCAGTTGGGGGGAGGGACAGCAAAACTACGAGCAGTACTTC. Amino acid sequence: CASSWGEGQQNYEQYF.

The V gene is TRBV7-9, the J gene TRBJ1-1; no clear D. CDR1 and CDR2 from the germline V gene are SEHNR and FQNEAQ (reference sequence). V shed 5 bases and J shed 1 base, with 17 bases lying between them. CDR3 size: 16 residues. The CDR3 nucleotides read TGTGCCAGCAGCCCTAGAAGGTTTGGCCAGAACACTGAAGCTTTCTTT. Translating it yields CASSPRRFGQNTEAFF.

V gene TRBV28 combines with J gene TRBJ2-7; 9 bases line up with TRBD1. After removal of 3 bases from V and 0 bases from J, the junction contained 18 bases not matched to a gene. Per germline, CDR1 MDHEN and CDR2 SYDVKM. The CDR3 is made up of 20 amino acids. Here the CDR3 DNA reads TGTGCCAGCAGTTTCTCCACCTCCGGGACAGGGACAGGGAGCTCCTACGAGCAGTACTTC. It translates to CASSFSTSGTGTGSSYEQYF.

The CDR3 is CASSQLLSGRGDNEQFF. The CDR3 DNA reads TGCGCCAGCAGCCAATTACTCAGCGGGAGGGGTGACAATGAGCAGTTCTTC. The chain joins TRBV4-1 to TRBJ2-1; 10 bases agree with TRBD2. The V gene's germline CDR1 is MGHRA and CDR2 YSYEKL. This CDR3 comprises 17 residues. The J segment lost 5 bases and the V segment lost 2 bases, leaving 9 bases of the junction unmatched.

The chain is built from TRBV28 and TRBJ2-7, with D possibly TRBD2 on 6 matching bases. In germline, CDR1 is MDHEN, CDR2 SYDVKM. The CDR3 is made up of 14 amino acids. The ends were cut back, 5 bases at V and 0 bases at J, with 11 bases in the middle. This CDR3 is CASSNQRASYEQYF. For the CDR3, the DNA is TGTGCCAGCAGTAACCAGCGGGCCTCCTACGAGCAGTACTTC.

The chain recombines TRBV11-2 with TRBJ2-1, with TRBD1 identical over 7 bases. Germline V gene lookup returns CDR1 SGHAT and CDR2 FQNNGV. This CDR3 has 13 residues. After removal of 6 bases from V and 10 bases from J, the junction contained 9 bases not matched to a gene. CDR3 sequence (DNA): TGTGCCAGCAGATCCCCCGTACAGGGGGAGCAGTTCTTC. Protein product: CASRSPVQGEQFF.

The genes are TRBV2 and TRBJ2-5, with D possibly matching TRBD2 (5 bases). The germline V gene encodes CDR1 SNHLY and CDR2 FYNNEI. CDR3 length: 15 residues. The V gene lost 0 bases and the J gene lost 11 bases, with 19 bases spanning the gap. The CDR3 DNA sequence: TGTGCCAGCAGTGAAGCTTCAGCCCCCTCTTGGGAGCAGTACTTC. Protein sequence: CASSEASAPSWEQYF.

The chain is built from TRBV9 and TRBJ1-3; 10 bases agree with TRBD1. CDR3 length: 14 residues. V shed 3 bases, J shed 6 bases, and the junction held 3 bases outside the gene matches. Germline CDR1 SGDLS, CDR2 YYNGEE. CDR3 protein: CASSAGQGENTIYF. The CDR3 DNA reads TGTGCCAGCAGCGCCGGACAGGGGGAAAACACCATATATTTT.

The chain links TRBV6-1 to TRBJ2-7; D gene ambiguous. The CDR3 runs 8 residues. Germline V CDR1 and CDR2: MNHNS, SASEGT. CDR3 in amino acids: CGVGEQYF. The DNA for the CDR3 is TGTGGGGTAGGTGAGCAGTACTTC.

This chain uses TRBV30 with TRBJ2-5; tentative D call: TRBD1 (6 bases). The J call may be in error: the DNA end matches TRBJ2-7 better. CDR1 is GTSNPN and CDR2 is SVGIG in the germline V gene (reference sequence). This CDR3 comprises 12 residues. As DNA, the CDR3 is TGTGCCTGGAGTTCCCAGGGGAGCGAGCAGTACTTC. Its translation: CAWSSQGSEQYF.

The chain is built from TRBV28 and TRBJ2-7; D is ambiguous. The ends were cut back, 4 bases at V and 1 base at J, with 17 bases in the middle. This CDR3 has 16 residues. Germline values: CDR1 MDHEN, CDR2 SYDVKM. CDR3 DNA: TGTGCCAGCAGTTCTCCCCCTCGTGTGCATTCCTACGAGCAGTACTTC. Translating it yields CASSSPPRVHSYEQYF.

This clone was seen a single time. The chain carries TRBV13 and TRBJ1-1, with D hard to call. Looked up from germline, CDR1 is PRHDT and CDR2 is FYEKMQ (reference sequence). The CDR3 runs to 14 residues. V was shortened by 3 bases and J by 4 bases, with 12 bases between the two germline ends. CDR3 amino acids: CASSFKTGGTEAFF. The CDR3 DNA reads TGTGCCAGCAGCTTCAAAACCGGAGGCACTGAAGCTTTCTTT.

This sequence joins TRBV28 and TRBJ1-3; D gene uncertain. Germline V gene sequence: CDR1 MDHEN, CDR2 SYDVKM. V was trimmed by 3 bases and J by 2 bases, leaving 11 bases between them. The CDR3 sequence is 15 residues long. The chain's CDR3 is CASSFVREPGNTIYF. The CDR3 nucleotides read TGTGCCAGCAGTTTTGTAAGGGAACCTGGAAACACCATATATTTT.

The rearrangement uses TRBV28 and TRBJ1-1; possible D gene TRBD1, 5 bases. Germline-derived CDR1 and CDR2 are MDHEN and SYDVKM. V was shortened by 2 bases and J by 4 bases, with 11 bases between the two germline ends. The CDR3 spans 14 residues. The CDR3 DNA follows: TGTGCCAGCAGTTTACGCCCGACAGTCACTGAAGCTTTCTTT. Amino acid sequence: CASSLRPTVTEAFF.

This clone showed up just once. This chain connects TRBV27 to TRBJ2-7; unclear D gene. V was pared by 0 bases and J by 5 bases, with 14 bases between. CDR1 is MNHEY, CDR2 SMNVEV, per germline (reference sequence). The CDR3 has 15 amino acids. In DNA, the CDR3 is TGTGCCAGCAGTTTATCCCCAGGTATTCTCGACGAGCAGTACTTC. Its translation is CASSLSPGILDEQYF.

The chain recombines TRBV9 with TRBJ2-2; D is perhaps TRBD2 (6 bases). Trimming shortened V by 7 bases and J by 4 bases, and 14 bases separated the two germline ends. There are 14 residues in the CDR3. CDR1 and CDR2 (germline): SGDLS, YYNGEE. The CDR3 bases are TGTGCCAGCGCCGTCGGGGGAGGCACCGGGGAGCTGTTTTTT. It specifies CASAVGGGTGELFF.

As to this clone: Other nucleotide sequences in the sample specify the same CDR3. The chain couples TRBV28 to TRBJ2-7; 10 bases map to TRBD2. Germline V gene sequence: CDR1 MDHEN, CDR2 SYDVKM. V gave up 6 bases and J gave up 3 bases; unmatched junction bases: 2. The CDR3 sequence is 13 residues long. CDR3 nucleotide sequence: TGTGCCAGCAGCTCTAGCGGGAGCTACGAGCAGTACTTC. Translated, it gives CASSSSGSYEQYF.

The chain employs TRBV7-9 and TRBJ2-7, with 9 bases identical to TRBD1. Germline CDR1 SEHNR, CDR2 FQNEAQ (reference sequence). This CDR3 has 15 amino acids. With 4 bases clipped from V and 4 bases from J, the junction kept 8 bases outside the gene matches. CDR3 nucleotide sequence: TGTGCCAGCAGCTCACCGGGACAGGGCTCGTACGAGCAGTACTTC. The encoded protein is CASSSPGQGSYEQYF.